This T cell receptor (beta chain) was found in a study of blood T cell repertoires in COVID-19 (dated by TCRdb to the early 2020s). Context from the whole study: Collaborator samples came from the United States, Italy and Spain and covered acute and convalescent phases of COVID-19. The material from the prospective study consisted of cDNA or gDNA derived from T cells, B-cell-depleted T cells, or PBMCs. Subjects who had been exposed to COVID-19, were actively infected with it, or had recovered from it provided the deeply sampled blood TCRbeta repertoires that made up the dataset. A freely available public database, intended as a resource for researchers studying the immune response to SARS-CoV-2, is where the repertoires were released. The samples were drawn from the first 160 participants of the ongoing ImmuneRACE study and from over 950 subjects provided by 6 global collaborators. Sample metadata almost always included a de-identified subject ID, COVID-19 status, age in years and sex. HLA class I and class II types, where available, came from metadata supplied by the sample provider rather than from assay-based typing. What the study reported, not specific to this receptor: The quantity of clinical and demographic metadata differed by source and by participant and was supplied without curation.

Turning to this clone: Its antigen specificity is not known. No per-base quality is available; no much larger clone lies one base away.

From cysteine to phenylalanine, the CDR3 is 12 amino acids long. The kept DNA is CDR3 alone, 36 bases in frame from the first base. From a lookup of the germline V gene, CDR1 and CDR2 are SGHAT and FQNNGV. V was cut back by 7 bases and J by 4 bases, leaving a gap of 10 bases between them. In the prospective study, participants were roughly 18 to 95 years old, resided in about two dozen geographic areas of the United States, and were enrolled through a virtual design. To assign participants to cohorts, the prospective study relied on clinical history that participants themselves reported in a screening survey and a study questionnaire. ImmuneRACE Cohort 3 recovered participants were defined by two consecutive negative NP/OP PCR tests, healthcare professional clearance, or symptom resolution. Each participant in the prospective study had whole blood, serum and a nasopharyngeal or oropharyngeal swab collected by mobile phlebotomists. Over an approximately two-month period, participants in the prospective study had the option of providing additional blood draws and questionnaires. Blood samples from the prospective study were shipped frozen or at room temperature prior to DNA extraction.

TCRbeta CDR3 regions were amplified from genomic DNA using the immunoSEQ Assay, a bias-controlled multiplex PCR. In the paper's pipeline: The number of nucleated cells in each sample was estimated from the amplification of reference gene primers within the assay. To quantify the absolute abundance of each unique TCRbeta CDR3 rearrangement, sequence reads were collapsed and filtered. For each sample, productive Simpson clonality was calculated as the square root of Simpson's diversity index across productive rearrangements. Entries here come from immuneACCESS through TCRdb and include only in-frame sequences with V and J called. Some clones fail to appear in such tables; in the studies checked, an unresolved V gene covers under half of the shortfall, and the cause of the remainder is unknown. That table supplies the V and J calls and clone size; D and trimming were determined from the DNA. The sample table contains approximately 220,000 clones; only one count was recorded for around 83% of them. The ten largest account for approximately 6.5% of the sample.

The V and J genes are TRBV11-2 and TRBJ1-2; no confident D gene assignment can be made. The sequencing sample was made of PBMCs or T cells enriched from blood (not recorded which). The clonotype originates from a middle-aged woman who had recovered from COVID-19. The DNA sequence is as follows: TGTGCCAGCACCCTAATACCCTATGGCTACACCTTC. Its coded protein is CASTLIPYGYTF. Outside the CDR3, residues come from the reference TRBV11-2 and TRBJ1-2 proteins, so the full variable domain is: EAGVAQSPRYKIIEKRQSVAFWCNPISGHATLYWYQQILGQGPKLLIQFQNNGVVDDSQLPKDRFSAERLKGVDSTLKIQPAKLEDSAVYLCASTLIPYGYTFGSGTRLTVV.